Presented here are 21 T cell receptor beta chains from one specimen sequenced in a study of control samples from healthy donors and cancer patients (dated by TCRdb to the early 2020s). Libraries came from the immunoSEQ multiplex PCR assay. Sourced from immuneACCESS, this table was stored by TCRdb with only in-frame sequences that have V and J called. A share of the clones is absent; for the studies checked, an unresolved V gene accounts for under half, and the remainder has no known explanation. The sample table holds approximately 60,000 clones, of which 70% to 90% were seen once. 4.5% to 6% of the sample is taken by the ten largest. The sample consisted of blood. The receptors derive from a man aged 40-49 years in good health.

This chain connects TRBV6-6 to TRBJ1-3; perhaps TRBD1 as D (5 bases). The CDR3 length is 15 residues. V lost 6 bases, J lost 1 base, and 13 bases lay in between. Germline CDR1 is MNHNY and CDR2 is SVGAGI (reference sequence). The DNA of the CDR3 is TGTGCCAGCAGCTCCCCGGGGGTTTCTGGAAACACCATATATTTT. It yields the protein CASSSPGVSGNTIYF.

The J gene is TRBJ1-2, the V gene TRBV2; 8 positions match TRBD1. The germline V gene encodes CDR1 SNHLY and CDR2 FYNNEI. This CDR3 comprises 16 residues. V shed 4 bases, J shed 8 bases, and the junction held 15 bases outside the gene matches. As DNA, the CDR3 is TGTGCCAGCAGTGCTTGGACAGGGACAATGCAAGGGGGCTACACCTTC. As protein: CASSAWTGTMQGGYTF.

The V gene is TRBV7-2, the J gene TRBJ2-5, with 8 bases aligning to TRBD1. The CDR3 is 12 amino acids. The trim removed 5 bases at V and 5 bases at J, leaving 1 base unmatched. The germline gives CDR1 SGHTA, CDR2 FQGNSA. This CDR3 is CASSRQGETQYF. The CDR3 region has the DNA TGTGCCAGCAGCCGACAGGGGGAGACCCAGTACTTC.

This chain joins TRBV4-1 and TRBJ1-3; D remains ambiguous. Trimming shortened V by 1 base and J by 0 bases, and 7 bases separated the two germline ends. CDR1 is MGHRA and CDR2 is YSYEKL in the germline V gene. This CDR3 region has 15 residues. The CDR3, as DNA: TGCGCCAGCAGCCAAGTATGGAGCTCTGGAAACACCATATATTTT. This codes for CASSQVWSSGNTIYF.

The V gene is TRBV6-5, the J gene TRBJ1-3, with a possible D match to TRBD1 (6 bases). The ends were cut back, 3 bases at V and 4 bases at J, with 16 bases in the middle. There are 16 residues in the CDR3. Germline V CDR1 and CDR2: MNHEY, SVGAGI. The CDR3 DNA sequence: TGTGCCAGCAGTTATTCGCCTAGGGGGTTCGGAAACACCATATATTTT. It yields the protein CASSYSPRGFGNTIYF.

The chain uses TRBV7-2 and TRBJ1-1; the D is unclear. V was cut by 5 bases and J by 5 bases, with 9 bases left in between. In germline, CDR1 is SGHTA, CDR2 FQGNSA. This CDR3 has 12 residues. Here the CDR3 DNA reads TGTGCCAGCAGCGATCCGGGAACTGAAGCTTTCTTT. Its translation is CASSDPGTEAFF. The whole variable domain, filled in from reference TRBV7-2 and TRBJ1-1, reads GAGVSQSPSNKVTEKGKDVELRCDPISGHTALYWYRQSLGQGLEFLIYFQGNSAPDKSGLPSDRFSAERTGGSVSTLTIQRTQQEDSAVYLCASSDPGTEAFFGQGTRLTVV.

This sequence joins TRBV27 and TRBJ1-2; D unclear. V lost 5 bases to trimming and J lost 4 bases, with 14 bases between them. Per germline, CDR1 MNHEY and CDR2 SMNVEV (reference sequence). The CDR3 covers 14 residues. CDR3 residues: CASSPRRPSYGYTF. The CDR3 DNA follows: TGTGCCAGCAGTCCCCGGAGGCCATCCTATGGCTACACCTTC.

This chain links TRBV28 with TRBJ2-7; 9 nucleotides agree with TRBD2. CDR1 MDHEN and CDR2 SYDVKM come from the germline V gene. After removal of 5 bases from V and 4 bases from J, the junction contained 9 bases not matched to a gene. The CDR3 extends over 15 amino acids. The CDR3 bases are TGTGCCAGCAGTGAGGGGCAGGCGGGAGGGTACGAGCAGTACTTC. It translates to CASSEGQAGGYEQYF.

This clone occurred once. The chain links TRBV18 to TRBJ2-1; 8 bases are a match to TRBD1. Germline trimming cut 3 bases from V and 4 bases from J; bases unmatched to any gene: 5. Germline V gives CDR1 KGHSH, CDR2 LQKENI. The length of the CDR3 is 15 residues. DNA for the CDR3: TGTGCCAGCTCACCGACAGGGGCTGTATACAATGAGCAGTTCTTC. Translation gives CASSPTGAVYNEQFF.

This clone was picked up a small number of times. The J gene is TRBJ2-3, the V gene TRBV7-8; no firm D call. In germline, CDR1 is SGHVS, CDR2 FQNEAQ. CDR3 length equals 13 residues. With 1 base removed from V and 7 bases from J, the gap between germline ends came to 9 bases. CDR3: CASSLGQFYTQYF. In nucleotides, the CDR3 is TGTGCCAGCAGCTTAGGACAATTTTATACGCAGTATTTT.

This chain's CDR3 is CASSFLAGAGTGELFF. DNA for the CDR3: TGTGCCAGCAGTTTTCTCGCGGGAGCGGGTACCGGGGAGCTGTTTTTT. V is TRBV28 and J is TRBJ2-2, with 7 bases fitting TRBD2. V lost 3 bases and J lost 5; bases outside the gene matches: 9. There are 16 residues in the CDR3. The germline gives CDR1 MDHEN, CDR2 SYDVKM.

This CDR3 reads CASSSDSNEQFF. The DNA for the CDR3 is TGTGCCAGCAGTTCCGACAGTAATGAGCAGTTCTTC. The rearrangement uses TRBV6-2 or TRBV6-3 and TRBJ2-1; the D gene is possibly TRBD1 (5 bases). This CDR3 spans 12 amino acids. Germline loops: CDR1 MNHEY, CDR2 SVGEGT. Trimming took off 4 bases at V and 7 bases at J, with 8 bases between the two ends.

The chain uses TRBV6-4 and TRBJ1-3; D ambiguous. The CDR3 sequence is 14 residues long. Trimming shortened V by 7 bases and J by 2 bases, and 12 bases separated the two germline ends. Germline V gene sequence: CDR1 MRHNA, CDR2 SNTAGT. As DNA, the CDR3 is TGTGCCAGCATATTAAGATTAACTGGAAACACCATATATTTT. Its protein product is CASILRLTGNTIYF.

J is TRBJ2-1 and V is TRBV7-9, with TRBD2 as a possible D gene (6 bases). Trimming left V 3 bases short and J 7 bases short, with 10 bases between. The germline V gene has CDR1 SEHNR and CDR2 FQNEAQ (reference sequence). The CDR3 runs 13 residues. CDR3 nucleotides: TGTGCCAGCAGCTTGACTAGTAAAAATGAGCAGTTCTTC. Its translation is CASSLTSKNEQFF.

This clone was detected only a few times. The chain combines TRBV18 with TRBJ2-7; no reliable D call. Germline CDR1 is KGHSH and CDR2 is LQKENI. The CDR3 contains 17 residues. Trimming shortened V by 4 bases and J by 0 bases, and 19 bases separated the two germline ends. This chain's CDR3 is CASSRPTDLAVSYEQYF. CDR3 coding DNA: TGTGCCAGCTCACGGCCCACCGACCTTGCGGTCTCCTACGAGCAGTACTTC.

The genes are TRBV6-4 and TRBJ2-3, with D possibly called TRBD1 or TRBD2 (5 bases each). Germline-derived CDR1 and CDR2 are MRHNA and SNTAGT. The CDR3 contains 14 residues. Trimming took 4 bases from V and 8 from J, leaving 16 bases between them. Here the CDR3 reads CASSADYRQGTQYF. The CDR3 DNA reads TGTGCCAGCAGTGCCGACTACCGGCAGGGTACGCAGTATTTT.

Only one count was recorded for this clone. V gene TRBV10-3 combines with J gene TRBJ1-5; D not certain. The V end lost 7 bases, the J end lost 1 base, and 11 bases lay between the germline ends. Germline values: CDR1 ENHRY, CDR2 SYGVKD. This CDR3 has 14 residues. This CDR3 is CAIMEGGSNQPQHF. The CDR3 DNA is TGTGCCATCATGGAGGGAGGGAGCAATCAGCCCCAGCATTTT.

This chain links TRBV5-1 with TRBJ2-5, with 8 bases that match TRBD1. Germline CDR1 is SGHRS and CDR2 is YFSETQ. V shed 2 bases, J shed 1 base, and the junction held 4 bases outside the gene matches. This CDR3 contains 15 residues. The CDR3 DNA is TGCGCCAGCAGCTTTGGGACAGGCTTCCAAGAGACCCAGTACTTC. Translating gives CASSFGTGFQETQYF. Combining the CDR3 with reference TRBV5-1 and TRBJ2-5 gives the whole variable domain KAGVTQTPRYLIKTRGQQVTLSCSPISGHRSVSWYQQTPGQGLQFLFEYFSETQRNKGNFPGRFSGRQFSNSRSEMNVSTLELGDSALYLCASSFGTGFQETQYFGPGTRLLVL.

This clone was seen more than once but under ten times. The gene calls are TRBV7-3 and TRBJ2-6, with a weak D call TRBD2 (5 bases). The CDR3 length is 16 residues. Germline CDR1 and CDR2: SGHTA and FQGTGA. Trimming removed 5 bases from V and 5 bases from J, with 16 bases in between. The CDR3 region has the DNA TGTGCCAGCAGCCCAGAGCGGCCCCCGTGGGCCAACGTCCTGACTTTC. Translation: CASSPERPPWANVLTF.

The genes are TRBV9 and TRBJ2-2; D might be TRBD2 (6 bases). This CDR3 is built from 14 residues. V was pared by 2 bases and J by 7 bases, with 12 bases between. CDR1 is SGDLS, CDR2 YYNGEE, per germline. The CDR3 region has the DNA TGTGCCAGCAGCGTTGGAGGGGTGGTCGGGGAGCTGTTTTTT. It specifies CASSVGGVVGELFF.

The chain is built from TRBV2 and TRBJ1-1; the D gene is possibly TRBD1 (6 bases). Between the trimmed V and J ends, which lost 4 bases and 4 bases, there was a span of 10 bases. The CDR3 extends over 13 amino acids. Germline CDR1 reads SNHLY; CDR2 reads FYNNEI. The CDR3 DNA reads TGTGCCAGCAGTGTTTCAGGGGCCACTGAAGCTTTCTTT. It codes for CASSVSGATEAFF. The variable domain in full, completed from reference TRBV2 and TRBJ1-1, reads EPEVTQTPSHQVTQMGQEVILRCVPISNHLYFYWYRQILGQKVEFLVSFYNNEISEKSEIFDDQFSVERPDGSNFTLKIRSTKLEDSAMYFCASSVSGATEAFFGQGTRLTVV.